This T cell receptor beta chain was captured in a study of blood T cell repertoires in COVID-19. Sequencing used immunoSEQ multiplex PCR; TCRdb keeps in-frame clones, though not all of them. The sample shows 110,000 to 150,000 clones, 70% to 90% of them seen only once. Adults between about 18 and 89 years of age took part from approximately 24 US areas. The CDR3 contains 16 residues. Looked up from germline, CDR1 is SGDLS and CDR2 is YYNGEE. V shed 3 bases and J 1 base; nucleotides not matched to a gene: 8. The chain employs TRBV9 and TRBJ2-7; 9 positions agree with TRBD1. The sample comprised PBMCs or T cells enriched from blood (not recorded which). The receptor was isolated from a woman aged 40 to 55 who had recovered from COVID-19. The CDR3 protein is CASSGPGTGLSYEQYF. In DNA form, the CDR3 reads TGTGCCAGCAGCGGCCCCGGGACAGGGTTATCCTACGAGCAGTACTTC.